The 22 T cell receptor beta chains below were found in one sample sequenced in a study of cytomegalovirus exposure and HLA in healthy donors. The PCR was carried out with 60 Vbeta primers and 13 Jbeta primers. Libraries were prepared by immunoSEQ multiplex PCR; TCRdb keeps only in-frame clonotypes and omits some of them. The table lists 200,000 to 250,000 clones, 70% to 90% of them singletons. Sequenced material: PBMCs. These receptors came from a woman between 55 and 75 years old in good health and CMV-seropositive.

The chain combines TRBV9 with TRBJ2-7; maybe TRBD1 (6 bases). The CDR3 contains 15 residues. With 0 bases removed from V and 3 bases from J, the gap between germline ends came to 13 bases. CDR1 is SGDLS and CDR2 is YYNGEE in the germline V gene. This chain's CDR3 is CASSVAGDTSYEQYF. CDR3 in DNA: TGTGCCAGCAGCGTAGCTGGGGACACGAGCTACGAGCAGTACTTC.

This clone was seen a handful of times. V is TRBV7-9 and J is TRBJ1-1; D uncertain. The CDR3 length is 14 residues. V dropped 1 base and J dropped 4 bases, with 10 bases sitting between them. CDR1 and CDR2 (germline): SEHNR, FQNEAQ (reference sequence). The CDR3 nucleotides are TGTGCCAGCAGCTTAGTTCGGGGATCCACTGAAGCTTTCTTT. This encodes CASSLVRGSTEAFF.

The chain couples TRBV27 to TRBJ2-1; 12 positions agree with TRBD2. After removal of 2 bases from V and 8 bases from J, the junction contained 19 bases not matched to a gene. The V gene's germline CDR1 is MNHEY and CDR2 SMNVEV (reference sequence). The CDR3 is 20 residues long. This chain's CDR3 is CASSLTPHLLAGGPRDEQFF. DNA for the CDR3: TGTGCCAGCAGTTTAACCCCTCACCTCCTAGCGGGAGGGCCGCGGGATGAGCAGTTCTTC.

Note on this clone: Other DNA variants within this sample encode the same CDR3. The chain joins TRBV5-6 to TRBJ2-1; maybe TRBD2 (5 bases). This CDR3 spans 13 amino acids. Trimming removed 2 bases from V and 2 bases from J, with 5 bases in between. Germline values: CDR1 SGHDT, CDR2 YYEEEE. CDR3 sequence: CASSFGTYNEQFF. The CDR3, as DNA: TGTGCCAGCAGCTTCGGGACCTACAATGAGCAGTTCTTC.

The chain is built from TRBV5-1 and TRBJ1-4, with TRBD1 as a possible D gene (5 bases). This CDR3 is built from 14 residues. Per the germline V gene, CDR1 is SGHRS and CDR2 is YFSETQ. V was shortened by 1 base and J by 5 bases, with 9 bases between the two germline ends. Here the CDR3 reads CASSLTGYNEKLFF. CDR3 in DNA: TGCGCCAGCAGCTTGACAGGTTACAATGAAAAACTGTTTTTT.

The chain has TRBV12-5 and TRBJ1-3; D is unresolved. The CDR3 is made up of 15 amino acids. Trimming pared 2 bases from V and 4 bases from J, leaving 12 bases between. Germline CDR1 LGHNT, CDR2 FRNRAP. CDR3 nucleotides: TGTGCTAGTGGTTTGACCTCCCAGAGGGGAAACACCATATATTTT. Its translation: CASGLTSQRGNTIYF.

This clone was picked up a small number of times. The V call is TRBV9, the J call TRBJ1-4, with D uncertain. The germline CDR1 and CDR2 sequences are SGDLS and YYNGEE. This CDR3 is 13 amino acids long. Deletions cut 0 bases from V and 7 bases from J, with 7 bases between. The CDR3 sequence: CASSVAGSEKLFF. In DNA, the CDR3 is TGTGCCAGCAGCGTAGCCGGGTCTGAAAAACTGTTTTTT.

This clone was observed a few times. The chain carries TRBV6-5 and TRBJ1-2; D is unresolved. V lost 2 bases, J lost 7 bases, and 11 bases lay in between. CDR1 is MNHEY and CDR2 is SVGAGI in the germline V gene. The CDR3 is 13 residues long. CDR3 loop: CASSYVATSGYTF. CDR3 DNA sequence: TGTGCCAGCAGTTACGTGGCCACCTCTGGCTACACCTTC.

The CDR3 is CASRLSGAGNTEAFF. The CDR3 bases are TGTGCCAGCAGGCTTAGCGGGGCCGGGAACACTGAAGCTTTCTTT. The J gene is TRBJ1-1, the V gene TRBV28; TRBD1 is a possible D gene (5 bases). V shed 6 bases and J shed 1 base, with 15 bases lying between them. In germline, CDR1 is MDHEN, CDR2 SYDVKM. This CDR3 region has 15 residues.

V and J are TRBV14 and TRBJ2-1; 9 bases are shared with TRBD2. The CDR3 consists of 17 residues. Germline-derived CDR1 and CDR2 are SGHDN and FVKESK. With V trimmed by 3 bases and J by 4 bases, 10 bases remained unmatched. CDR3 in amino acids: CASSQSSGSRKYNEQFF. Here the CDR3 DNA reads TGTGCCAGCAGCCAGAGTAGCGGGAGTAGGAAATACAATGAGCAGTTCTTC.

In its sample, this clone was seen a few times. The V gene is TRBV6-4, the J gene TRBJ1-5; D is undetermined. CDR1 is MRHNA, CDR2 SNTAGT, per germline. Trimming took off 6 bases at V and 5 bases at J, with 23 bases between the two ends. The CDR3 has 17 residues. The CDR3 bases are TGTGCCAGCAGCCCCGGCAGGCTCCCAATCAGGTATCAGCCCCAGCATTTT. This translates into CASSPGRLPIRYQPQHF.

The rearrangement uses TRBV14 and TRBJ2-5, with 9 bases fitting TRBD1. This CDR3 has 17 amino acids. With 6 bases clipped from V and 1 base from J, the junction kept 12 bases outside the gene matches. Looked up from germline, CDR1 is SGHDN and CDR2 is FVKESK. The CDR3, as DNA: TGTGCCAGCAGTCACTCCCCCGGGACAGGGTTCCAAGAGACCCAGTACTTC. Protein: CASSHSPGTGFQETQYF.

The CDR3 sequence is CASSRPSGRGNEQFF. In DNA form, the CDR3 reads TGTGCCAGTAGCCGTCCTAGCGGGAGGGGCAATGAGCAGTTCTTC. The chain combines TRBV19 with TRBJ2-1, with 12 nucleotides matching TRBD2. V was clipped by 6 bases and J by 6 bases; unmatched bases: 6. The germline gives CDR1 LNHDA, CDR2 SQIVND (reference sequence). CDR3 length equals 15 residues.

The rearrangement joins TRBV6-1 to TRBJ1-2, with a weak D call TRBD1 (6 bases). This CDR3 has 15 residues. Trimming took off 5 bases at V and 4 bases at J, with 17 bases between the two ends. Germline CDR1 is MNHNS and CDR2 is SASEGT. The CDR3 spells CASSFTRTASYGYTF. The CDR3 DNA reads TGTGCCAGCAGTTTTACTCGGACAGCAAGCTATGGCTACACCTTC.

The chain combines TRBV4-1 with TRBJ1-6, with D tentatively TRBD1 (5 bases). CDR1 and CDR2 (germline): MGHRA, YSYEKL. The length of the CDR3 is 17 residues. The V and J ends lost 1 base and 1 base respectively, with 11 bases between them. CDR3: CASSQAGHLSYNSPLHF. CDR3 DNA: TGCGCCAGCAGCCAAGCCGGACACCTTTCCTATAATTCACCCCTCCACTTT.

The CDR3 spells CASSTGQEFSPLHF. The CDR3 nucleotides are TGTGCCAGCAGCACGGGACAGGAGTTCTCACCCCTCCACTTT. This chain joins TRBV6-5 and TRBJ1-6; TRBD1 matches 8 bases. Germline CDR1 reads MNHEY; CDR2 reads SVGAGI. With V trimmed by 6 bases and J by 10 bases, 8 bases remained unmatched. The CDR3 length is 14 residues.

CDR3 bases: TGTGCCAGCAGTAATGGGGACTCCCGGAACACTGAAGCTTTCTTT. Translated, it gives CASSNGDSRNTEAFF. The genes are TRBV7-8 and TRBJ1-1; tentative D call: TRBD1 (5 bases). From germline, CDR1 is SGHVS and CDR2 FQNEAQ. V was cut by 6 bases and J by 1 base, with 15 bases left in between. The CDR3 length is 15 residues.

The chain couples TRBV7-3 to TRBJ1-1, with D hard to call. The CDR3 is made up of 14 amino acids. Trimming took off 1 base at V and 5 bases at J, with 11 bases between the two ends. Germline assignment: CDR1 SGHTA and CDR2 FQGTGA. The CDR3 region is CASSLNAGGTEAFF. In nucleotides, the CDR3 is TGTGCCAGCAGCTTAAACGCGGGAGGGACTGAAGCTTTCTTT.

The chain couples TRBV5-1 to TRBJ1-3; no definite D call. Germline CDR1 and CDR2: SGHRS and YFSETQ. This CDR3 has 16 residues. Trimming removed 4 bases from V and 3 bases from J, with 17 bases in between. The DNA of the CDR3 is TGCGCCAGCAGCCCCGGCCCCTTTCGAGGTGGAAACACCATATATTTT. Translation gives CASSPGPFRGGNTIYF.

The rearrangement joins TRBV19 to TRBJ2-1; D ambiguous. The CDR3 has 13 residues. Trimming removed 3 bases from V and 7 bases from J, with 10 bases in between. The V gene's germline CDR1 is LNHDA and CDR2 SQIVND (reference sequence). Written as DNA, the CDR3 is TGTGCCAGTAGTATCCAGGATGGTAATGAGCAGTTCTTC. Amino acids: CASSIQDGNEQFF.

The rearrangement joins TRBV18 to TRBJ2-7, with TRBD2 identical over 13 bases. From germline, CDR1 is KGHSH and CDR2 LQKENI. The CDR3 sequence is 14 residues long. V was pared by 6 bases and J by 5 bases, with 4 bases of the junction left unmatched. CDR3 DNA: TGTGCCAGCTCGGAAGGACTAGCGGGAGACGAGCAGTACTTC. It yields the protein CASSEGLAGDEQYF. The full variable domain, in which reference TRBV18 and TRBJ2-7 provide the parts outside the CDR3, is NAGVMQNPRHLVRRRGQEARLRCSPMKGHSHVYWYRQLPEEGLKFMVYLQKENIIDESGMPKERFSAEFPKEGPSILRIQQVVRGDSAAYFCASSEGLAGDEQYFGPGTRLTVT.

The chain links TRBV5-1 to TRBJ2-5, with D possibly being TRBD2 (5 bases). The germline V and J ends were trimmed by 1 base and 5 bases, with 12 bases remaining between them. The CDR3 has 14 residues. Germline V CDR1 and CDR2: SGHRS, YFSETQ. CDR3 coding DNA: TGCGCCAGCAGCTTGTCCGGGATTGCGGAGACCCAGTACTTC. Translating it yields CASSLSGIAETQYF. Full variable domain (rest looked up from reference TRBV5-1 and TRBJ2-5): KAGVTQTPRYLIKTRGQQVTLSCSPISGHRSVSWYQQTPGQGLQFLFEYFSETQRNKGNFPGRFSGRQFSNSRSEMNVSTLELGDSALYLCASSLSGIAETQYFGPGTRLLVL.